A single sample gave rise to the 29 T cell receptor beta chains below, sequenced in a study of blood T cell repertoires in COVID-19. TCRdb keeps only in-frame clones here, not all; method: immunoSEQ multiplex PCR. The repertoire consists of roughly 440,000 clones, with roughly 88% occurring once and the leading ten covering 10% to 15%. The specimen was peripheral blood. The receptors derive from a woman aged 50 to 60 with COVID-19, enrolled during active disease.

This clone was seen only a few times. The chain couples TRBV13 to TRBJ1-2; D remains ambiguous. Trimming pared 3 bases from V and 0 bases from J, leaving 8 bases between. Per germline, CDR1 PRHDT and CDR2 FYEKMQ (reference sequence). The CDR3 sequence is 14 residues long. The CDR3 region is CASSFGQANYGYTF. The CDR3 nucleotides read TGTGCCAGCAGCTTCGGTCAAGCTAACTATGGCTACACCTTC. The full variable domain, in which reference TRBV13 and TRBJ1-2 provide the parts outside the CDR3, is AAGVIQSPRHLIKEKRETATLKCYPIPRHDTVYWYQQGPGQDPQFLISFYEKMQSDKGSIPDRFSAQQFSDYHSELNMSSLELGDSALYFCASSFGQANYGYTFGSGTRLTVV.

There are a few counts of this clone. Additional DNA sequences in this sample encode the identical CDR3. CDR3 amino acids: CASSTRQGEAFF. In DNA form, the CDR3 reads TGTGCCAGTAGTACACGACAGGGCGAAGCTTTCTTT. J is TRBJ1-1 and V is TRBV19, with 7 positions matching TRBD1. CDR1 is LNHDA and CDR2 is SQIVND in the germline V gene (reference sequence). Unmatched junction bases numbered 4, after V lost 4 bases and J lost 8 bases. This CDR3 contains 12 residues.

This clone has just a few counts. The V gene is TRBV10-2, the J gene TRBJ1-1; maybe TRBD1 (5 bases). Per the germline V gene, CDR1 is WSHSY and CDR2 is SAAADI. This CDR3 has 15 amino acids. V was cut by 3 bases and J by 0 bases, with 11 bases left in between. The CDR3 loop is CASSDKGRLNTEAFF. In nucleotides, the CDR3 is TGCGCCAGCAGTGATAAGGGGCGGCTGAACACTGAAGCTTTCTTT.

V is TRBV5-1 and J is TRBJ1-4; D perhaps matches TRBD1 (6 bases). CDR3 length: 19 amino acids. V dropped 0 bases and J dropped 3 bases, with 21 bases sitting between them. Germline assignment: CDR1 SGHRS and CDR2 YFSETQ. CDR3 in amino acids: CASSLEGQGTGGSNEKLFF. CDR3 DNA sequence: TGCGCCAGCAGCTTGGAGGGCCAGGGTACGGGGGGCTCTAATGAAAAACTGTTTTTT.

This clone was counted once. The genes are TRBV6-5 and TRBJ2-1, with D tentatively TRBD1 (6 bases). Germline CDR1 reads MNHEY; CDR2 reads SVGAGI. The CDR3 is 15 amino acids. The CDR3 here is CAKHGGRRSYNEQFF. CDR3 coding DNA: TGTGCGAAACATGGGGGCAGAAGATCCTACAATGAGCAGTTCTTC.

Details on this clone: The junction differs from germline at one of its ends, possibly a read error. The chain combines TRBV28 with TRBJ1-5, with TRBD1 matching over 7 bases. The CDR3 covers 14 residues. Germline assignment: CDR1 MDHEN and CDR2 SYDVKM. CDR3 DNA sequence: TGTGCCAGCAGTTTAGAAGGCGGGACAGAAACTCCTCGATTT. Amino acids: CASSLEGGTETPRF.

The chain combines TRBV25-1 with TRBJ1-3; D may be TRBD1 (6 bases). Deletions cut 3 bases from V and 0 bases from J, with 9 bases between. CDR3 length: 15 amino acids. The germline V gene encodes CDR1 MGHDK and CDR2 SYGVNS. The CDR3 region is CASSEQGRSGNTIYF. CDR3 in DNA: TGTGCCAGCAGTGAGCAGGGGCGCTCTGGAAACACCATATATTTT.

This sequence joins TRBV23-1 and TRBJ2-7; a possible D gene is TRBD1 (5 bases). TRBV23-1 is recorded as an ORF, its role being uncertain. V lost 4 bases and J lost 0, with 10 bases in between. The CDR3 extends over 14 amino acids. This chain's CDR3 is CASSRGSRSYEQYF. Here the CDR3 DNA reads TGCGCCAGCAGTCGGGGCAGCCGCTCCTACGAGCAGTACTTC.

The genes are TRBV27 and TRBJ2-1; 10 nucleotides line up with TRBD2. The CDR3 length is 14 residues. Trimming took 7 bases from V and 3 from J; bases not matched to a gene: 3. Germline CDR1 and CDR2: MNHEY and SMNVEV (reference sequence). Here the CDR3 reads CASTSGGVYNEQFF. CDR3 bases: TGTGCCAGCACAAGCGGGGGGGTCTACAATGAGCAGTTCTTC.

This chain joins TRBV5-1 and TRBJ1-2, with a weak D call TRBD1 (6 bases). Germline V CDR1 and CDR2: SGHRS, YFSETQ. Deletions cut 4 bases from V and 8 bases from J, with 15 bases between. CDR3 length equals 13 residues. CDR3 bases: TGCGCCAGCAGCCCGGAAGGGGGACAAGGCTACACCTTC. Protein product: CASSPEGGQGYTF.

The gene calls are TRBV3-1 (or the pseudogene TRBV3-2) and TRBJ2-5; D perhaps matches TRBD2 (6 bases). Germline V CDR1 and CDR2: LGHDT, YNNKEL (reference sequence). V gave up 4 bases and J gave up 2 bases, with 11 bases separating them. The CDR3 is 14 amino acids. As DNA, the CDR3 is TGTGCCAGCAGCCGAGCGGGTGAACAAGAGACCCAGTACTTC. Its protein product is CASSRAGEQETQYF.

Here the CDR3 reads CASSLDSGGARTGELFF. CDR3 coding DNA: TGCGCCAGCAGCTTGGACAGCGGGGGGGCAAGGACCGGGGAGCTGTTTTTT. This chain uses TRBV5-1 with TRBJ2-2; 10 bases map to TRBD2. This CDR3 has 17 residues. From germline, CDR1 is SGHRS and CDR2 YFSETQ. V dropped 0 bases and J dropped 5; count of bases not matched to a gene: 7.

This chain links TRBV3-1 (or the pseudogene TRBV3-2) with TRBJ2-7, with 10 nucleotides matching TRBD1. CDR1 is LGHDT and CDR2 is YNNKEL in the germline V gene (reference sequence). The CDR3 extends over 16 amino acids. V dropped 5 bases and J dropped 6; count of bases not matched to a gene: 13. The CDR3 coding sequence is TGTGCCAGCAGCAATTTAGGAACCGGGACAGGGGTCGAGCAGTACTTC. This encodes CASSNLGTGTGVEQYF.

The V and J genes are TRBV24-1 and TRBJ1-5; D is ambiguous. The germline CDR1 and CDR2 sequences are KGHDR and SFDVKD. The CDR3 is 15 residues long. V was shortened by 7 bases and J by 4 bases, with 16 bases between the two germline ends. For the CDR3, the DNA is TGTGCCACCAGCCCCGGAGCGGGCTATAATCAGCCCCAGCATTTT. Translating gives CATSPGAGYNQPQHF.

The CDR3 reads CASSEPGQAPWNYGYTF. The CDR3 region has the DNA TGTGCCAGCAGTGAGCCGGGACAGGCCCCCTGGAACTATGGCTACACCTTC. The rearrangement joins TRBV6-1 to TRBJ1-2; 8 bases fit TRBD1. In germline, CDR1 is MNHNS, CDR2 SASEGT. This CDR3 contains 17 residues. V lost 3 bases, J lost 2 bases, and 11 bases stayed unmatched.

The genes are TRBV7-2 and TRBJ2-3; 7 bases are a match to TRBD2. There are 14 residues in the CDR3. V lost 3 bases and J lost 3; bases outside the gene matches: 3. From germline, CDR1 is SGHTA and CDR2 FQGNSA. The CDR3 is CASSLGGFTDTQYF. CDR3 coding DNA: TGTGCCAGCAGCTTGGGGGGGTTTACAGATACGCAGTATTTT.

This chain uses TRBV12-3 or TRBV12-4 with TRBJ1-5; maybe TRBD1 (5 bases). With 8 bases removed from V and 4 bases from J, the gap between germline ends came to 9 bases. The CDR3 contains 12 residues. The CDR3 nucleotides are TGTGCCAGCCGCCAGGGAAATCAGCCCCAGCATTTT. It codes for CASRQGNQPQHF.

The V and J genes are TRBV5-5 and TRBJ1-4, with no clear D. CDR3 length: 14 residues. Trimming took off 3 bases at V and 5 bases at J, with 11 bases between the two ends. In germline, CDR1 is SGHKS, CDR2 YYEKEE (reference sequence). The CDR3 DNA is TGTGCCAGCAGCTGGGAGCGGGAGAATGAAAAACTGTTTTTT. Translation gives CASSWERENEKLFF.

This chain connects TRBV6-4 to TRBJ2-3; weak D call: TRBD1 (6 bases). The CDR3 totals 16 residues. Germline CDR1 and CDR2: MRHNA and SNTAGT. V lost 8 bases and J lost 2, with 20 bases in between. CDR3 DNA sequence: TGTGCCAGCCCTCCCAACCTACAGGGAATCACAGATACGCAGTATTTT. Amino acid sequence: CASPPNLQGITDTQYF.

This chain links TRBV3-1 (or the pseudogene TRBV3-2) with TRBJ2-3; D is possibly TRBD1 (7 bases). V lost 0 bases to trimming and J lost 6 bases, with 22 bases between them. This CDR3 has 18 amino acids. Germline values: CDR1 LGHDT, CDR2 YNNKEL (reference sequence). The CDR3 here is CASSQEGLEGAELDTQYF. CDR3 nucleotides: TGTGCCAGCAGCCAAGAGGGTCTGGAGGGGGCGGAGTTGGATACGCAGTATTTT.

The chain employs TRBV6-5 and TRBJ1-1; 10 nucleotides agree with TRBD1. The V gene end was trimmed by 6 bases and the J gene end by 6 bases; junction bases not matched to a gene: 7. Germline V gene sequence: CDR1 MNHEY, CDR2 SVGAGI. This CDR3 region has 14 residues. The CDR3 DNA reads TGTGCCAGCAGCCTTGGGGACAGGGGTGCTGAAGCTTTCTTT. Protein sequence: CASSLGDRGAEAFF.

This rearrangement joins TRBV10-3 to TRBJ1-1, with a tentative D call TRBD1 (5 bases). The V end was cut by 2 bases, the J end by 7 bases, with 14 bases between. The CDR3 has 14 amino acids. Germline V gives CDR1 ENHRY, CDR2 SYGVKD. CDR3 protein: CAISEIRDFHEAFF. The CDR3 coding sequence is TGTGCCATCAGTGAGATTCGGGACTTCCATGAAGCTTTCTTT.

This clone was seen more than once but under ten times. The CDR3 here is CASSLEQGGNYEQYF. CDR3 in DNA: TGTGCCAGCAGCTTAGAACAGGGGGGAAACTACGAGCAGTACTTC. The chain uses TRBV11-1 and TRBJ2-7; 8 bases are a match to TRBD1. Unmatched junction bases numbered 5, after V lost 1 base and J lost 3 bases. Germline V gives CDR1 SGHAT, CDR2 FQDESV (reference sequence). The length of the CDR3 is 15 residues.

The chain recombines TRBV24-1 with TRBJ2-1; TRBD2 matches at 7 bases. Looked up from germline, CDR1 is KGHDR and CDR2 is SFDVKD. The junction had 7 bases not matched to a gene; V was cut back by 3 bases and J by 3 bases. The CDR3 has 16 amino acids. The CDR3 nucleotides read TGTGCCACCAGTGATCTGGGAGGGGCAGGCTACAATGAGCAGTTCTTC. This codes for CATSDLGGAGYNEQFF.

The CDR3 loop reads CASSPSQGDRTEAFF. Here the CDR3 DNA reads TGTGCCAGCAGCCCATCCCAGGGGGATCGGACTGAAGCTTTCTTT. The chain carries TRBV21-1 and TRBJ1-1; the D segment call TRBD1 is taken from the table without a DNA check. TRBV21-1 is flagged as a pseudogene. CDR3 length: 15 amino acids.

The chain is built from TRBV7-9 and TRBJ2-2, with a possible D match to TRBD1 (6 bases). CDR3 length equals 15 residues. The germline gives CDR1 SEHNR, CDR2 FQNEAQ (reference sequence). V shed 3 bases and J shed 4 bases, with 12 bases lying between them. CDR3 in amino acids: CASSFGQSVTGELFF. CDR3 nucleotides: TGTGCCAGCAGCTTCGGACAGTCTGTCACCGGGGAGCTGTTTTTT.

As regards this clone: Other DNA sequences within the sample encode an identical CDR3. V gene TRBV5-1 combines with J gene TRBJ2-2; D is possibly TRBD1 (5 bases). Germline CDR1 SGHRS, CDR2 YFSETQ. V lost 2 bases, J lost 1 base, and 9 bases lay in between. The CDR3 covers 15 residues. The CDR3 sequence: CASSFAGQNTGELFF. The CDR3 DNA reads as TGCGCCAGCAGCTTTGCAGGGCAGAACACCGGGGAGCTGTTTTTT.

The rearrangement links TRBV3-1 (or the pseudogene TRBV3-2) to TRBJ1-1, with TRBD1 as a possible D gene (6 bases). The V end lost 1 base, the J end lost 6 bases, and 9 bases lay between the germline ends. CDR1 LGHDT and CDR2 YNNKEL come from the germline V gene (reference sequence). The CDR3 has 13 residues. The CDR3: CASSQVQGAEAFF. As DNA, the CDR3 is TGTGCCAGCAGCCAAGTACAGGGCGCTGAAGCTTTCTTT.

The chain couples TRBV30 to TRBJ2-6, with a weak D call TRBD2 (5 bases). Looked up from germline, CDR1 is GTSNPN and CDR2 is SVGIG (reference sequence). There are 14 residues in the CDR3. V lost 4 bases and J 1 base, leaving 8 bases between the germline ends. The CDR3 reads CAWTRTSGANVLTF. In DNA, the CDR3 is TGTGCCTGGACCCGGACTTCTGGGGCCAACGTCCTGACTTTC.